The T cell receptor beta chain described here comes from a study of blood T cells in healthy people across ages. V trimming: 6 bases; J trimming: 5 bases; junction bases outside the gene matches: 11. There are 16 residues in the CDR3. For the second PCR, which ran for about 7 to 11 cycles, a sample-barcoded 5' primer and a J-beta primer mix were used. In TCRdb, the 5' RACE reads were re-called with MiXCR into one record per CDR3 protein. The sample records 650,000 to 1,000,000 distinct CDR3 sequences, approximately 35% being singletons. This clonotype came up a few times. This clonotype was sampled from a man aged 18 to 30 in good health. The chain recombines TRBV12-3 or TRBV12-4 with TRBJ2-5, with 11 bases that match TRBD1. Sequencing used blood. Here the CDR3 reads CASRRSDRGLIETQYF. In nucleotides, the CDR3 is TGTGCCAGCAGGAGATCGGACAGGGGGCTTATTGAGACCCAGTACTTC.